The present T cell receptor beta chain was sequenced within a study of tumor and adjacent non-tumor tissue in lung cancer. Study at large: Aged roughly 31 to 85 years, patients included 10 men and roughly five women with stage I to III disease.

Three rounds of nested PCR, following a modified ARM-PCR protocol, produced the TCRbeta library. TCRdb recomputed calls from the multiplex PCR reads with MiXCR, one row per CDR3 protein. Of about 67,000 distinct CDR3 sequences listed, around 76% are singletons. Whole-study findings and limits: TCR diversity was significantly greater in tumor than normal lung tissue.

No cell sorting was done before RNA was extracted from the tissue. This non-tumor lung sample came from over 3 cm beyond the tumor edge. The sample holds many counts of this clonotype. Its antigen remains unknown. The CDR3 runs 17 residues. Germline V gene sequence: CDR1 SGHNT, CDR2 YYREEE (reference sequence). V lost 4 bases, J lost 3 bases, and 22 bases lay in between. The TCR was taken from a man aged 55-75 years with non-small cell lung cancer. The J gene is TRBJ1-2, the V gene TRBV5-4, with D possibly matching TRBD1 (5 bases). Sequencing input: distant non-tumor lung tissue. Written as DNA, the CDR3 is TGTGCCAGCAGCCCCGGGGCCACCGGTAAAGATTACTATGGCTACACCTTC. The encoded protein is CASSPGATGKDYYGYTF.